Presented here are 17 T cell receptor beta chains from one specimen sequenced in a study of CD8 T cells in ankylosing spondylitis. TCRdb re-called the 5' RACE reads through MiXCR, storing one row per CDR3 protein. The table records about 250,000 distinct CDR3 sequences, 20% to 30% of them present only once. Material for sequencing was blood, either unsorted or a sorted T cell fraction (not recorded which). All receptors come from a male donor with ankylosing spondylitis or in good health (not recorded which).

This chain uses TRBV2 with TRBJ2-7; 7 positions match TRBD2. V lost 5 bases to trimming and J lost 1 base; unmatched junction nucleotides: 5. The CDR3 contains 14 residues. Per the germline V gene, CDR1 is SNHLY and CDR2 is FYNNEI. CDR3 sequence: CASSWRETSYEQYF. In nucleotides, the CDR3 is TGTGCCAGCAGTTGGCGGGAGACGTCCTACGAGCAGTACTTC.

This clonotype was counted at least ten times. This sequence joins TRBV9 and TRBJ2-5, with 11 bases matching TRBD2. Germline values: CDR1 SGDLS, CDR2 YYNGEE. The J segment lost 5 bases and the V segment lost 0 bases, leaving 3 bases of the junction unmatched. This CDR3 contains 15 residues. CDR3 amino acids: CASSVGLAGSETQYF. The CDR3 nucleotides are TGTGCCAGCAGCGTAGGACTAGCGGGGAGTGAGACCCAGTACTTC.

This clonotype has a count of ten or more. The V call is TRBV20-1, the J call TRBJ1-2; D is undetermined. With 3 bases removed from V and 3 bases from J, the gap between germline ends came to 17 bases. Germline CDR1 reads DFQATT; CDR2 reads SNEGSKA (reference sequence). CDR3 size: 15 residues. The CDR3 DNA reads TGCAGTGCTAGTGGTGCTGGTTACGAGGACTATGGCTACACCTTC. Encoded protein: CSASGAGYEDYGYTF.

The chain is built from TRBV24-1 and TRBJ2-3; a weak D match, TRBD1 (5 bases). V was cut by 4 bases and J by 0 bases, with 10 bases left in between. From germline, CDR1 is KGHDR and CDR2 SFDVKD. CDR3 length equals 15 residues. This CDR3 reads CATSDTTVSTDTQYF. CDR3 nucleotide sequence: TGTGCCACCAGTGACACGACAGTTAGCACAGATACGCAGTATTTT.

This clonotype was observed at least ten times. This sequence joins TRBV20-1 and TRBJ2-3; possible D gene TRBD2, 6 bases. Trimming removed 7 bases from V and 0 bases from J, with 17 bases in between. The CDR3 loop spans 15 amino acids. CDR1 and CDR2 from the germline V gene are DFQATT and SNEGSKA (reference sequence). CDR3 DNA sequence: TGCAGTGTCCAAGGTCTAGCGAGTAGCACAGATACGCAGTATTTT. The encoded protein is CSVQGLASSTDTQYF.

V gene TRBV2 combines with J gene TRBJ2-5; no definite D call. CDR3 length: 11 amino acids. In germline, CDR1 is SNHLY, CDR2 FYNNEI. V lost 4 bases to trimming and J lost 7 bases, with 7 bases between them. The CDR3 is CASSVGSTQYF. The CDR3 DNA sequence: TGTGCCAGCAGTGTCGGGTCGACCCAGTACTTC.

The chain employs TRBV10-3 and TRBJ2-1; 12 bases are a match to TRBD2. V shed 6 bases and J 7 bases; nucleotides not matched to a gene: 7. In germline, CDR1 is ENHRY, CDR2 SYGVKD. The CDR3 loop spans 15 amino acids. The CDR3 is CAIRLAGGIGNEQFF. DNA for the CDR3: TGTGCCATCAGACTAGCGGGGGGAATCGGGAATGAGCAGTTCTTC.

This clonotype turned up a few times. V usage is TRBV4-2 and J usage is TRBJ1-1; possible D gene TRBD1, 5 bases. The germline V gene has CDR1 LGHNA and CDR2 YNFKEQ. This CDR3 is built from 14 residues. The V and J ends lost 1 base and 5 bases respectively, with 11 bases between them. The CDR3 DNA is TGTGCCAGCAGCCAAGTTGGGAGGGGTACTGAAGCTTTCTTT. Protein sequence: CASSQVGRGTEAFF.

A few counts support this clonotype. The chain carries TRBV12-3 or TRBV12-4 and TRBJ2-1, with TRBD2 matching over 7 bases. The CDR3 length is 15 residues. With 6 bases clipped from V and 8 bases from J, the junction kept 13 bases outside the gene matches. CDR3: CASSPISGEEDEQFF. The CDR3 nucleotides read TGTGCCAGCAGCCCGATCAGCGGGGAAGAGGATGAGCAGTTCTTC.

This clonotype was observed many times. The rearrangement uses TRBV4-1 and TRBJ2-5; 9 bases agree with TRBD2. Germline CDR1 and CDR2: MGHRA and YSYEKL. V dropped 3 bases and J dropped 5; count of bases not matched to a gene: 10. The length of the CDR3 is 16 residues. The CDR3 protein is CASSQTPGLAAETQYF. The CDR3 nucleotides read TGCGCCAGCAGCCAGACACCGGGACTAGCTGCCGAGACCCAGTACTTC.

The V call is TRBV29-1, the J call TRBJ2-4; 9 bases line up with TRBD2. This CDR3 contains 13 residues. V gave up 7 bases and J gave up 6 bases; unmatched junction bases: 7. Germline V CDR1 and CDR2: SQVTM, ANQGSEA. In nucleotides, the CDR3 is TGCAGCGCTGCGGGGGGGCCGGGAAACATTCAGTACTTC. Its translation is CSAAGGPGNIQYF.

CDR3 residues: CASSETAYEQYF. The CDR3 DNA is TGTGCCAGCAGTGAAACCGCCTACGAGCAGTACTTC. The V and J genes are TRBV6-1 and TRBJ2-7; no clear D gene. This CDR3 region has 12 residues. Trimming stripped 2 bases from V and 2 bases from J, with 4 bases between. The germline CDR1 and CDR2 sequences are MNHNS and SASEGT.

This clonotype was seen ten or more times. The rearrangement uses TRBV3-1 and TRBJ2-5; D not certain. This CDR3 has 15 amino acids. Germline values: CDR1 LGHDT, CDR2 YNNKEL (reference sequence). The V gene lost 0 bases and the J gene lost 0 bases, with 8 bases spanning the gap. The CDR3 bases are TGTGCCAGCAGCCAAGATGTGGGGAACCAAGAGACCCAGTACTTC. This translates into CASSQDVGNQETQYF.

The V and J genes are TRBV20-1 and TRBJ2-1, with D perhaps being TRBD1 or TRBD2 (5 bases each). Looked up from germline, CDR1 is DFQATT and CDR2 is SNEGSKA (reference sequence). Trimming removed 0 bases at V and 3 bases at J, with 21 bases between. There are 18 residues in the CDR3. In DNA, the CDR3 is TGCAGTGCTAGAGATGGGGGTGTTGGTTTCGGAGGCTACAATGAGCAGTTCTTC. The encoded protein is CSARDGGVGFGGYNEQFF.

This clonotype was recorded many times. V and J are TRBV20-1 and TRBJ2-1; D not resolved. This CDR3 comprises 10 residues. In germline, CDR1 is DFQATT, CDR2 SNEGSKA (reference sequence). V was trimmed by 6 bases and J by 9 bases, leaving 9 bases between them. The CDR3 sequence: CSASISEQFF. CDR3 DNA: TGCAGTGCAAGTATTAGTGAGCAGTTCTTC.

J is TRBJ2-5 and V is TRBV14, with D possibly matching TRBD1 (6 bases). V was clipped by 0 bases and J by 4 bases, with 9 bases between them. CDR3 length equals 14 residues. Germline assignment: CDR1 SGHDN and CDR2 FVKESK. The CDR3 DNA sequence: TGTGCCAGCAGCCAAGATTTGACAGGAGAGACCCAGTACTTC. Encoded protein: CASSQDLTGETQYF. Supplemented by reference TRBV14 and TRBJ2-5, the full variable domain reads EAGVTQFPSHSVIEKGQTVTLRCDPISGHDNLYWYRRVMGKEIKFLLHFVKESKQDESGMPNNRFLAERTGGTYSTLKVQPAELEDSGVYFCASSQDLTGETQYFGPGTRLLVL.

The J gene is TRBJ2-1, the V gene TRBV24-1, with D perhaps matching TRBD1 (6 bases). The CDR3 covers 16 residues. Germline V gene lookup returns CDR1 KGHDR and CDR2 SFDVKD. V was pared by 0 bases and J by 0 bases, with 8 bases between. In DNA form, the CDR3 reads TGTGCCACCAGTGATTTGACAGGGAGCTCCTACAATGAGCAGTTCTTC. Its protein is CATSDLTGSSYNEQFF.